These 3 T cell receptor beta chains were sequenced from one sample in a study of chemoradiotherapy in HPV16-positive cancers. Data came from immunoSEQ multiplex PCR; TCRdb stores just in-frame clones and leaves some out. The table shows approximately 11,000 clones, with more than 60% occurring only once. This specimen was taken from a patient who underwent chemoradiotherapy. The receptors derive from a human donor with HPV-associated anogenital cancer.

The V call is TRBV4-2, the J call TRBJ2-2; D remains unclear. Germline-derived CDR1 and CDR2 are LGHNA and YNFKEQ. Trimming took 1 base from V and 1 from J, leaving 4 bases between them. The CDR3 contains 14 residues. The CDR3 coding sequence is TGTGCCAGCAGCCAAGGGGAGAACACCGGGGAGCTGTTTTTT. Translated, it gives CASSQGENTGELFF.

V is TRBV4-1 and J is TRBJ1-3; 7 bases fit TRBD1. In germline, CDR1 is MGHRA, CDR2 YSYEKL. J gave up 3 bases and V 4 bases, and 18 bases lay outside the gene matches. The CDR3 loop spans 19 amino acids. The CDR3 loop is CASSPFGTAASGGGNTIYF. DNA for the CDR3: TGCGCCAGCAGCCCTTTCGGGACAGCCGCTTCGGGGGGTGGAAACACCATATATTTT.

V usage is TRBV7-2 and J usage is TRBJ1-2, with TRBD1 as a possible D gene (6 bases). V shed 0 bases and J shed 6 bases, with 14 bases lying between them. There are 15 residues in the CDR3. Germline V gene data show CDR1 as SGHTA and CDR2 as FQGNSA. This chain's CDR3 is CASSLAGQMAHGYTF. CDR3 coding DNA: TGTGCCAGCAGCTTAGCCGGACAGATGGCCCATGGCTACACCTTC.